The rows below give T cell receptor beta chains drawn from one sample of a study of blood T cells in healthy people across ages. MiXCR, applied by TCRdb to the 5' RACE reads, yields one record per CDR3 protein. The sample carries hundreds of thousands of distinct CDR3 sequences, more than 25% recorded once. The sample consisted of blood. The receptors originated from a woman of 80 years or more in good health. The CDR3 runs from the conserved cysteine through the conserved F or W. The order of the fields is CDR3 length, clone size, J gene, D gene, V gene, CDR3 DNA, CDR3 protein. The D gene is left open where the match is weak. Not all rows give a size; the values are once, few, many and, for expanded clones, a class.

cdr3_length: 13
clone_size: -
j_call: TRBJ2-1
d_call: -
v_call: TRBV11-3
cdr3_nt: TGTGCCAGCAGCTCCAGGACTGACAATGAGCAGTTCTTC
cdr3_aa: CASSSRTDNEQFF

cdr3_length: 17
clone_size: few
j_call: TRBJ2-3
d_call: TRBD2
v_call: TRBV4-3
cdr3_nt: TGCGCCAGCAGCCAAGGTTCCCAACCGGGGGGTATAGATACGCAGTATTTT
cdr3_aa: CASSQGSQPGGIDTQYF

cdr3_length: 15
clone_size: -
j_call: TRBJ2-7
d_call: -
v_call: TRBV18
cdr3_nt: TGTGCCAGCTCACCAAATCTAGCACAGTCCTACGAGCAGTACTTC
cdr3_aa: CASSPNLAQSYEQYF

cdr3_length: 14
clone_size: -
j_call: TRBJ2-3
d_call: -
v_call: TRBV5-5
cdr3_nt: TGTGCCAGCAGAGATCCAGTAAGCACAGATACGCAGTATTTT
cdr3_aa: CASRDPVSTDTQYF

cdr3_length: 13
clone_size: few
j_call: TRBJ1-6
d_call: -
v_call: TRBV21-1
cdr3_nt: TGTGCCAGCAGCAACTTCGAGGATTCACCCCTCCACTTT
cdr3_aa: CASSNFEDSPLHF

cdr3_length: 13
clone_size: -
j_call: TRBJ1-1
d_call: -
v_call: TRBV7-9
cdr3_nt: TGTGCCAGCAGCGGGACTAGGAGGACTGAAGCTTTCTTT
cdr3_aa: CASSGTRRTEAFF

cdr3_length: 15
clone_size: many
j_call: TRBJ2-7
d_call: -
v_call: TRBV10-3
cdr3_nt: TGTGCCATCAGTGATTCGGGGGGCAGCTCCTACGAGCAGTACTTC
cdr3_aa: CAISDSGGSSYEQYF

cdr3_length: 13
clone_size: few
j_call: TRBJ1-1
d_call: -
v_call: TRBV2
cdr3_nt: TGTGCCAGCAGGTCCGGACGGCCGACTGAAGCTTTCTTT
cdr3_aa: CASRSGRPTEAFF

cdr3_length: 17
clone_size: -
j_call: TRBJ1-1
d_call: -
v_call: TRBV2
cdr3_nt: TGTGCCAGCAGTGAAGAGGCCGGGACATCCTATTCAACTGAAGCTTTCTTT
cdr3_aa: CASSEEAGTSYSTEAFF

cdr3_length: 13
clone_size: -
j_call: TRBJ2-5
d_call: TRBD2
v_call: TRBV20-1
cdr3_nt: TGCAGTGCTAGCACCAGCGGGAGAGAGACCCAGTACTTC
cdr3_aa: CSASTSGRETQYF

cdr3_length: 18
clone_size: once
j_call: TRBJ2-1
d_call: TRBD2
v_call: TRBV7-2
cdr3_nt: TGTGCCAGCAGCTACCGGGGAGGACTAGCGGGGGGGTCCAATGAGCAGTTCTTC
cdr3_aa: CASSYRGGLAGGSNEQFF

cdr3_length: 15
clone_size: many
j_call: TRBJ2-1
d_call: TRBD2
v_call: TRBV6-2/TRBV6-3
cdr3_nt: TGTGCCAGCAGTCGACTAGCGGGGGGGCCAGGCGAGCAGTTCTTC
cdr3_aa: CASSRLAGGPGEQFF

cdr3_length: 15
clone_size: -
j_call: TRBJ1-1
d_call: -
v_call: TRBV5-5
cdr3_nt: TGTGCCAGCAGCCTCTGGATGATCCCGGAGACTGAAGCTTTCTTT
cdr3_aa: CASSLWMIPETEAFF

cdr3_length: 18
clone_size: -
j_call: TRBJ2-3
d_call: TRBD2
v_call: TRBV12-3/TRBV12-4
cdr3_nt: TGTGCCAGCAGTTTAGGAAGCGGGGGGGCCGTGGGCGCAGATACGCAGTATTTT
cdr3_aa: CASSLGSGGAVGADTQYF

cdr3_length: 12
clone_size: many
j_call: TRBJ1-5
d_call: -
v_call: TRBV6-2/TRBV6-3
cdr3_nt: TGTGCCAGCAGGGAGAGCAATCAGCCCCAGCATTTT
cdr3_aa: CASRESNQPQHF

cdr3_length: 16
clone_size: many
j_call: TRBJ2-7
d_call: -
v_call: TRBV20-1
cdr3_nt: TGCAGTGCTAGAGATTCAGGGGGGCGAAGAAGGTACGAGCAGTACTTC
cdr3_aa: CSARDSGGRRRYEQYF

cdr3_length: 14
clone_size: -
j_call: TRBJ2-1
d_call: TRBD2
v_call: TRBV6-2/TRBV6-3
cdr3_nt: TGTGTCGGCACTGAAGCGGGGGGGTTCGATGAGCAGTTCTTC
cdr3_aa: CVGTEAGGFDEQFF

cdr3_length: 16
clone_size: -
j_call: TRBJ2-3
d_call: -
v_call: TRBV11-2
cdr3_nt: TGTGCCAGCAGCTTAGATCTCAGGAGCCCCACAGATACGCAGTATTTT
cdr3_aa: CASSLDLRSPTDTQYF

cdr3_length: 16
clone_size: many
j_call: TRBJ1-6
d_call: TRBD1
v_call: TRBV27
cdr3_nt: TGTGCCAGCAGTTTGGGACAGGGGGCCCTAAATTCACCCCTCCACTTT
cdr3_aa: CASSLGQGALNSPLHF

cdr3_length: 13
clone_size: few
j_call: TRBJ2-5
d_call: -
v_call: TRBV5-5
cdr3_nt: TGTGCCAGCAGCTTACGGACACGGGAGACCCAGTACTTC
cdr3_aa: CASSLRTRETQYF

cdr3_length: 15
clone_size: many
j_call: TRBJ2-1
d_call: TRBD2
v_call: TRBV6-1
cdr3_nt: TGTGCCAGCAGTGAAGCCCTAGCGGGTTACAATGAGCAGTTCTTC
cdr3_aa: CASSEALAGYNEQFF

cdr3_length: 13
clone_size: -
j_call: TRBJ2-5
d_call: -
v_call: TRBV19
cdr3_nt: TGTGCCAGTAGTAGGGGGTATCGAGAGACCCAGTACTTC
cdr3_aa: CASSRGYRETQYF

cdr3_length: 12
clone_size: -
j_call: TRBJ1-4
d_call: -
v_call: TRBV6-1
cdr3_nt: TGTGCCAGCCATCAGGGACCAGAAAAACTGTTTTTT
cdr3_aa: CASHQGPEKLFF

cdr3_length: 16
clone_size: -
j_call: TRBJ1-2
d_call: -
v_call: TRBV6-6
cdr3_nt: TGTGCCAGCAGTTCCCTTCGCAGGGAGGGGTACTATGGCTACACCTTC
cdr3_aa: CASSSLRREGYYGYTF

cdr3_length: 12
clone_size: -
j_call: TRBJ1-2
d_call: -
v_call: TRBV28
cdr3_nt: TGTGCCAGCGGTGAACAGAACTATGGCTACACCTTC
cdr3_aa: CASGEQNYGYTF

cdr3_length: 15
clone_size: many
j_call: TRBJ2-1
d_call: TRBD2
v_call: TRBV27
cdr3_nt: TGTGCCAGCAGTTTATATGCGGGGGGGTACAATGAGCAGTTCTTC
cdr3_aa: CASSLYAGGYNEQFF

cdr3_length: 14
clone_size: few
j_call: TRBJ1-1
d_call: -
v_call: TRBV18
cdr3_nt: TGTGCCAGCTCACCAAACTACATGAACACTGAAGCTTTCTTT
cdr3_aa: CASSPNYMNTEAFF

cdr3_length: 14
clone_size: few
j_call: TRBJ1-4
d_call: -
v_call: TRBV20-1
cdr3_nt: TGCAGTGCTATGCCCGGACAGAGTAATGAAAAACTGTTTTTT
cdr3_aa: CSAMPGQSNEKLFF

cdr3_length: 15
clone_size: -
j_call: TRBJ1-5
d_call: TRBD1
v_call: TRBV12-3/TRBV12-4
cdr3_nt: TGTGCCAGCAGCCAGACAGGGGGGGAGAATCAGCCCCAGCATTTT
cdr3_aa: CASSQTGGENQPQHF

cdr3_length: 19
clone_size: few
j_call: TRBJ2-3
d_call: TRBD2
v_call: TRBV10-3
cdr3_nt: TGTGCCATCAGTGAGTCTTTAGCGGGGGGTTCCTACCTCACAGATACGCAGTATTTT
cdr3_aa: CAISESLAGGSYLTDTQYF

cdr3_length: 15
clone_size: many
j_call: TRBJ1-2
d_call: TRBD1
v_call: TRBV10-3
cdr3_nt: TGTGCCATCAGCCCACAGGGGGCATTTGACTATGGCTACACCTTC
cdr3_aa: CAISPQGAFDYGYTF

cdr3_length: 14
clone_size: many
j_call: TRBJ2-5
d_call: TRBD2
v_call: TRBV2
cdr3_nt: TGTGCCAGCAGTGTTCGCGGGGGTGTGGAGACCCAGTACTTC
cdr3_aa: CASSVRGGVETQYF

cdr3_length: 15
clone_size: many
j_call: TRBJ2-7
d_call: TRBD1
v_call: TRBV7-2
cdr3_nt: TGTGCCAGCAGCTTCGCCGGGACAGGGGGGTACGAGCAGTACTTC
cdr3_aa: CASSFAGTGGYEQYF

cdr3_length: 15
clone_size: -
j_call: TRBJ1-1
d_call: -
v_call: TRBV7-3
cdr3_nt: TGTGCCAGCAGCCCAGAGGGATTGCTTAGGACTGAAGCTTTCTTT
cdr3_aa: CASSPEGLLRTEAFF

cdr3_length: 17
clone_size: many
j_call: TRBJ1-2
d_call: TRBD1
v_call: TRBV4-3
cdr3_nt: TGCGCCAGCAGCCAAGATCTCGGACAGGAAGCTAACTATGGCTACACCTTC
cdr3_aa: CASSQDLGQEANYGYTF

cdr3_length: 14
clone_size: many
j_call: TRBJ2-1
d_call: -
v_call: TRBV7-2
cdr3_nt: TGTGCCAGCAGCGGACGGCCGGCTTACAATGAGCAGTTCTTC
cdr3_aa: CASSGRPAYNEQFF

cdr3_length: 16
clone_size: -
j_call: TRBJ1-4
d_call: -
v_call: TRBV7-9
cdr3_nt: TGTGCCAGCAGCTTATTAGGGCAGGCAACTAATGAAAAACTGTTTTTT
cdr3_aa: CASSLLGQATNEKLFF

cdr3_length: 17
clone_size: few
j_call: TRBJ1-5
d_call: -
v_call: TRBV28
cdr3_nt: TGTGCCAGCAGTCCCGAATTCAAGAGGGCTAAGAGTCAGCCCCAGCATTTT
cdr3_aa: CASSPEFKRAKSQPQHF

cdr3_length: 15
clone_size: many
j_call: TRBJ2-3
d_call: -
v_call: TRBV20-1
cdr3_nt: TGCAGTGCCCCTTGGCCCAATCTGGGCACAGATACGCAGTATTTT
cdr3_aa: CSAPWPNLGTDTQYF

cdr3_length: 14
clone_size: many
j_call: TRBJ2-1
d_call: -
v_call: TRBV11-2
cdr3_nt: TGTGCCAGCAGCTTAGCACAACTGAACAATGAGCAGTTCTTC
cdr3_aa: CASSLAQLNNEQFF